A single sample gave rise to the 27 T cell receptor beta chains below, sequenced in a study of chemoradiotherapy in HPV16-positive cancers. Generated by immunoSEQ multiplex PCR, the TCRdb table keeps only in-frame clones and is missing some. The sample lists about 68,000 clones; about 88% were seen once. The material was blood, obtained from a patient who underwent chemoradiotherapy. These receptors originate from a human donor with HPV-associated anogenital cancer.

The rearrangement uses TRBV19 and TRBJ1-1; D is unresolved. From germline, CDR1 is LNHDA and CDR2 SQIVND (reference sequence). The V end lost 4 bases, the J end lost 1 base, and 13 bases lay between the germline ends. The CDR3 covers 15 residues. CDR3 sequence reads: CASSTASAGNTEAFF. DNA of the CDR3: TGTGCCAGTAGTACCGCTTCGGCCGGGAACACTGAAGCTTTCTTT.

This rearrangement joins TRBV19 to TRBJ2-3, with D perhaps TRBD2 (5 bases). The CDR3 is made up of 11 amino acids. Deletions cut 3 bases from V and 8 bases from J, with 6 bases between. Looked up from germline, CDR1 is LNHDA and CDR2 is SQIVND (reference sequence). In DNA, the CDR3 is TGTGCCAGTAGTATCGGGATTACGCAGTATTTT. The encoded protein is CASSIGITQYF.

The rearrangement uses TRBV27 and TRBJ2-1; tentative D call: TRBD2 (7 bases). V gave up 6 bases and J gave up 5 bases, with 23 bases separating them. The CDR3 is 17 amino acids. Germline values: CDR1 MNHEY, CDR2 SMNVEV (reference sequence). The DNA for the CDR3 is TGTGCCAGCAGCTTGCTCCGGGGGGCTGGCAAGGACAATGAGCAGTTCTTC. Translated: CASSLLRGAGKDNEQFF.

CDR3 in DNA: TGTGCCAGCTCACCGCAGACAGGGAAAAGCAATCAGCCCCAGCATTTT. The encoded protein is CASSPQTGKSNQPQHF. The J gene is TRBJ1-5, the V gene TRBV18; the match to TRBD1 covers 7 bases. CDR3 length: 16 amino acids. V was clipped by 3 bases and J by 1 base; unmatched bases: 6. Germline CDR1 and CDR2: KGHSH and LQKENI.

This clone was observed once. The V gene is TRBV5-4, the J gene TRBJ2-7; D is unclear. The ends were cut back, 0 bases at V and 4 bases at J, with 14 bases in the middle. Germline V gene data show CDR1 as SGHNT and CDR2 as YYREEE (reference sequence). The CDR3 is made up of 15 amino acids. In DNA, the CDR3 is TGTGCCAGCAGCTTGGGGCCGGCAGCTTCTTACGAGCAGTACTTC. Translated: CASSLGPAASYEQYF.

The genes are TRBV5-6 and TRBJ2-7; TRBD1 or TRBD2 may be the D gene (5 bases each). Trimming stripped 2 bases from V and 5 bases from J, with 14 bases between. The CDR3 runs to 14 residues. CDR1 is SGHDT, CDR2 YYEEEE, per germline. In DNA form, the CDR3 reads TGTGCCAGCAGCTTTCTAAGTGGGGGTAACGAGCAGTACTTC. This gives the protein CASSFLSGGNEQYF.

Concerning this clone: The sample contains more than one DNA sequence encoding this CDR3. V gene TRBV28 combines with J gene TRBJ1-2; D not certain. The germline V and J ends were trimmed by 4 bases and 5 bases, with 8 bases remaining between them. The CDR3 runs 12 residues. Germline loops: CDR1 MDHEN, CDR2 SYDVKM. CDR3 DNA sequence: TGTGCCAGCAGTTCTCCTCCTTATGGCTACACCTTC. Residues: CASSSPPYGYTF.

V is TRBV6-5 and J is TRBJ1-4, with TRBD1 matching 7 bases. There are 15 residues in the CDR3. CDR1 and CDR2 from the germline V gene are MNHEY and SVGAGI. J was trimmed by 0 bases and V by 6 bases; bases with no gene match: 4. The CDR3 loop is CASSPTGATNEKLFF. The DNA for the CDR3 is TGTGCCAGCAGCCCCACAGGGGCAACTAATGAAAAACTGTTTTTT.

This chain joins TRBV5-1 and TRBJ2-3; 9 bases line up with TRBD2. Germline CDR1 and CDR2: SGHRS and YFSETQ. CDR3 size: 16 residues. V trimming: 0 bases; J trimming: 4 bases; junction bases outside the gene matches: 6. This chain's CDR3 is CASSLVGLAGSDTQYF. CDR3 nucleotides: TGCGCCAGCAGCTTGGTCGGGCTAGCGGGATCAGATACGCAGTATTTT.

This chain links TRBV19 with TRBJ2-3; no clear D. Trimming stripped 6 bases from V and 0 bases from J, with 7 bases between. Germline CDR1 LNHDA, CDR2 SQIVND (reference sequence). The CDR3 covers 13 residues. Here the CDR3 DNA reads TGTGCCAGTAGCCGAATAAGCACAGATACGCAGTATTTT. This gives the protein CASSRISTDTQYF.

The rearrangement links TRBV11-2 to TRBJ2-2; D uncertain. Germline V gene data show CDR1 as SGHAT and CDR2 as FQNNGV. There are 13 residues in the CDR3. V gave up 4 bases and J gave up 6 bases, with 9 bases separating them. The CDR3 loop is CASSSTLAGELFF. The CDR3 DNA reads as TGTGCCAGCAGCTCCACGCTGGCCGGGGAGCTGTTTTTT.

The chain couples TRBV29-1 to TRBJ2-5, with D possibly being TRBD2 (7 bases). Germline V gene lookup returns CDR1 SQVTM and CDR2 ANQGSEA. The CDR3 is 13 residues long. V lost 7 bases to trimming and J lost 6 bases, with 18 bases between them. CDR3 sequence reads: CSAFRGAGQTQYF. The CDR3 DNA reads TGCAGCGCCTTTCGGGGGGCAGGGCAGACCCAGTACTTC.

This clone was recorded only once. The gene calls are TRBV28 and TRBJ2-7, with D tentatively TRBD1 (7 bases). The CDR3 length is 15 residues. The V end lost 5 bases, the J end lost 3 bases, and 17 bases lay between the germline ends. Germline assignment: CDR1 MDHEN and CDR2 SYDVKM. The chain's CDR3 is CASSIQGTLNYEQYF. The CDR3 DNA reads TGTGCCAGCAGTATACAGGGGACTTTAAACTACGAGCAGTACTTC.

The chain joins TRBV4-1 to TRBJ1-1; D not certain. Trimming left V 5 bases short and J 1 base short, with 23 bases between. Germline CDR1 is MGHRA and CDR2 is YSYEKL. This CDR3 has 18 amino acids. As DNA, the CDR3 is TGCGCCAGCAGCGCAACGACAAGGGAAGCCCACGCGAACACTGAAGCTTTCTTT. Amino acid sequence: CASSATTREAHANTEAFF.

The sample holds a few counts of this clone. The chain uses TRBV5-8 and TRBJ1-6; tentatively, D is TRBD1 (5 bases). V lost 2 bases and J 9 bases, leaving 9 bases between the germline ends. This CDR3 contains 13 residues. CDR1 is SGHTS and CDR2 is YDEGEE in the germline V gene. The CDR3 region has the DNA TGTGCCAGCAGCTTCCCTGGGGGTTCACCCCTCCACTTT. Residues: CASSFPGGSPLHF.

The chain's CDR3 is CASSESWGTSGSNEQFF. The CDR3 region has the DNA TGCGCCAGCAGTGAGTCCTGGGGGACTAGCGGATCCAATGAGCAGTTCTTC. The rearrangement links TRBV10-1 to TRBJ2-1; 11 bases match TRBD2. The CDR3 is 17 residues long. The ends lost 0 bases at V and 6 bases at J; junction bases unmatched: 7. The germline gives CDR1 WNHNN, CDR2 SYGVQD (reference sequence).

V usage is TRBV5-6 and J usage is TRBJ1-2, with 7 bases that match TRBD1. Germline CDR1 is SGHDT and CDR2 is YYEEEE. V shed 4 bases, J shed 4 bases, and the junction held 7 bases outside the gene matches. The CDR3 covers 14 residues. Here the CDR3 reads CASSQPDRSYGYTF. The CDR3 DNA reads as TGTGCCAGCAGCCAACCGGACAGGAGCTATGGCTACACCTTC.

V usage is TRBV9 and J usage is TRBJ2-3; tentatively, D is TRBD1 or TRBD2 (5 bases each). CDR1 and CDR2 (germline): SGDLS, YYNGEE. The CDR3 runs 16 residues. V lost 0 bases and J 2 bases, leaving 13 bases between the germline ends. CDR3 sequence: CASSVDVGRTTDTQYF. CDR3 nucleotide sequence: TGTGCCAGCAGCGTAGACGTGGGACGGACCACAGATACGCAGTATTTT.

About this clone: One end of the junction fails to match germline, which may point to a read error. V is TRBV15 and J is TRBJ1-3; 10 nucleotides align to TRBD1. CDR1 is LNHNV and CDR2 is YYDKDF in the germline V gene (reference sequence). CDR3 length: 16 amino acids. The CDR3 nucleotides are TGTGCCGCCAGCCGGCGACAGGGGGCGATAGGAAACACCATATATTTT. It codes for CAASRRQGAIGNTIYF.

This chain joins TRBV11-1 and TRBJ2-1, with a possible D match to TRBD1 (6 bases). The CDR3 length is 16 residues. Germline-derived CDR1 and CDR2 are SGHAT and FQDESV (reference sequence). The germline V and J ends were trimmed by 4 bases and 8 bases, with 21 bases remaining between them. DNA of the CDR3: TGTGCCAGCAGCTCACGACAGGTGAAGGGTCGGGATGAGCAGTTCTTC. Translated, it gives CASSSRQVKGRDEQFF. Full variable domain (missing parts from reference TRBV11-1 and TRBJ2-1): EAEVAQSPRYKITEKSQAVAFWCDPISGHATLYWYRQILGQGPELLVQFQDESVVDDSQLPKDRFSAERLKGVDSTLKIQPAELGDSAMYLCASSSRQVKGRDEQFFGPGTRLTVL.

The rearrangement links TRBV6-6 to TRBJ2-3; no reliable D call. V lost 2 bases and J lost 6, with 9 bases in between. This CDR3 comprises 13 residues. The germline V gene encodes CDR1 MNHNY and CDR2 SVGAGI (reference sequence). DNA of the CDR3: TGTGCCAGCAGTTACCCTTCTATGGATACGCAGTATTTT. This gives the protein CASSYPSMDTQYF.

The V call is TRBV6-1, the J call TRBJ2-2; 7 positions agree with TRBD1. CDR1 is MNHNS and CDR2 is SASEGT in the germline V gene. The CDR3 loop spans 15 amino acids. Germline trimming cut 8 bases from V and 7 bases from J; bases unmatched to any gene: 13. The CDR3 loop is CASHTGDRLVGELFF. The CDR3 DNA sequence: TGTGCCAGCCACACAGGGGACCGCCTGGTCGGGGAGCTGTTTTTT.

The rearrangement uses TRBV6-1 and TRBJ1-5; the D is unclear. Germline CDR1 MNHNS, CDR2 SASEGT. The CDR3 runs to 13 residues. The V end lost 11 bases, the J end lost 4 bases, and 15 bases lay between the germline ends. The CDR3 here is CAVQVGSNQPQHF. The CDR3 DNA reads TGTGCCGTCCAAGTGGGGTCGAATCAGCCCCAGCATTTT.

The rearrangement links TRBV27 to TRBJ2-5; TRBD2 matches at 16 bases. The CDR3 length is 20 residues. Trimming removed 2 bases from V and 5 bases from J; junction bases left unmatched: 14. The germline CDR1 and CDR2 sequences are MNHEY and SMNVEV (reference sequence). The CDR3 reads CASSLTLPGTSGGAGETQYF. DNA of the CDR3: TGTGCCAGCAGTTTAACCCTTCCCGGGACTAGCGGGGGGGCCGGGGAGACCCAGTACTTC.

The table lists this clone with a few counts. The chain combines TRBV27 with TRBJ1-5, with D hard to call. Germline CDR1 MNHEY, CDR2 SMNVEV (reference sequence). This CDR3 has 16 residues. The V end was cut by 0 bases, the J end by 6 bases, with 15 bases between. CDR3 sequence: CASSLSDLSWGQPQHF. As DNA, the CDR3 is TGTGCCAGCAGTTTATCGGACCTGTCGTGGGGTCAGCCCCAGCATTTT.

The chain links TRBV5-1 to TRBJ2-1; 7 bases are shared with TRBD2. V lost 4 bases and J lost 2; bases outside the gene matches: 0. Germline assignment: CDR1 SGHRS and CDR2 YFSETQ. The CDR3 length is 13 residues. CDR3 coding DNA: TGCGCCAGCAGCGGGAGGGCCTACAATGAGCAGTTCTTC. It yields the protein CASSGRAYNEQFF.

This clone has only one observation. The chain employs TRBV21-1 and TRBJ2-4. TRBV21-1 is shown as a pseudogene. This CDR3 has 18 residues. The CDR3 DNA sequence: TGTGCCAGCAGCAAAGCGAGGAGCCTGACACTAGCCAAAAACATTCAGTACTTC. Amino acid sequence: CASSKARSLTLAKNIQYF.